Sequencing of this TCR beta chain was carried out in a study of Ad26.COV2.S vaccination and SARS-CoV-2 variants. Study-wide context: A participant enrolled in the COV1001 Ad26.COV2.S trial arm provided the sample. Regarding the study as a whole: Analyses of TCR breadth and depth may have underestimated total T cell responses. Comparability of non-spike TCR breadth was observed across vaccine and placebo recipients.

On this clone itself: Its antigen is currently unknown.

V dropped 4 bases and J dropped 6; count of bases not matched to a gene: 14. CDR1 SGHTS and CDR2 YDEGEE come from the germline V gene. The CDR3 covers 16 residues. Treatment reported: 19 received Ad26.COV2.S at low or high dose, single or two shots; roughly 5 received placebo; per-sample allocation not given. The study sampled participants on day 63 after the first vaccine or placebo injection. Here immunoSEQ multiplex PCR was the method, and the copy in TCRdb shows in-frame clones only, minus some. Among about 400,000 clones listed, roughly 90% were seen once. The TCR sequence derives from a person aged 18-60 years who received the Ad26.COV2.S COVID-19 vaccine or a placebo. The chain is built from TRBV5-8 and TRBJ1-1; 8 bases are shared with TRBD1. Here the sequenced sample was peripheral blood, taken in a trial of Ad26.COV2.S vaccine versus placebo. The CDR3 is CASSLELAGGLPEAFF. CDR3 nucleotides: TGTGCCAGCAGCCTAGAACTTGCAGGGGGCTTGCCTGAAGCTTTCTTT.